This is a list of T cell receptor beta chains from one sample in a study of beta chain features in type 1 diabetes. Generated by immunoSEQ multiplex PCR, the TCRdb table keeps only in-frame clones and is missing some. The table shows 150,000 to 190,000 clones, with under 9.5% occurring only once. The sample was central memory CD4+ T cells from blood. The receptor source for this set is a man younger than 35 in good health. CDR3s include the opening cysteine and the closing phenylalanine or tryptophan. Fields, in order: CDR3 protein, D gene, V gene, CDR3 length. A D gene is named only where the DNA matches it firmly.

CASSPIAGPNYNEQFF,TRBD2,TRBV18,16
CASSYSARDNEQFF,-,TRBV6-5,14
CASGRDRVANEKLFF,TRBD1,TRBV6-5,15
CASSAQPGSNEQFF,-,TRBV11-1,14
CASSIRDSEAFF,TRBD1,TRBV19,12
CASSLGTAGSETQYF,-,TRBV11-2,15
CASSLDDRDGQPQHF,TRBD1,TRBV7-9,15
CASSWREGYNEQFF,TRBD2,TRBV7-9,14
CASSQEATGGGNTEAFF,TRBD1,TRBV4-2,17
CASSQGQGSFPNYGYTF,TRBD1,TRBV4-2,17
CASSGQGDPYNEQFF,TRBD1,TRBV6-5,15
CASSSGTGGTDTQYF,TRBD1,TRBV11-2,15
CATSRDSEPNTEAFF,-,TRBV15,15
CASSTTWTGASSYEQYF,TRBD1,TRBV19,17
CASSTGQSEAFF,-,TRBV18,12
CASSGTGRYEKLFF,TRBD1,TRBV9,14
CAITEREAYEQYF,TRBD2,TRBV10-3,13
CASRGLAATDTQYF,TRBD2,TRBV4-2,14
CASSEFGGNRAQHF,-,TRBV25-1,14
CSVFRTASYEQYF,-,TRBV29-1,13
CASSPRSGGDFGANVLTF,-,TRBV9,18
CASIGGQGGSYNEQFF,-,TRBV19,16
CASSLDQGGDTQYF,-,TRBV5-4,14
CASSFDAGRTDTQYF,-,TRBV7-9,15
CASSLRDSTDTQYF,-,TRBV7-2,14
CSVEDYRINYGYTF,-,TRBV29-1,14
CASSQGTGSSYEQYF,TRBD1,TRBV5-1,15
CASSPQTGSKTQYF,-,TRBV19,14